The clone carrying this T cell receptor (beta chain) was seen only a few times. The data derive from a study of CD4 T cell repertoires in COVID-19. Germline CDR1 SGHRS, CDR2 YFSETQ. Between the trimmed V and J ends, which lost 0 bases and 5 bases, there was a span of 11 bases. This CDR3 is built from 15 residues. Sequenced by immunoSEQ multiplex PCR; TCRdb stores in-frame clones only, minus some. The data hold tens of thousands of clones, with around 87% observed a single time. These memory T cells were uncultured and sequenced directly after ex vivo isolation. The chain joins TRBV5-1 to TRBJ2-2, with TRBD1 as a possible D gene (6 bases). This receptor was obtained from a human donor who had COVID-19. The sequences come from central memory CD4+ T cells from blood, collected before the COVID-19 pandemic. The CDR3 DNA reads TGCGCCAGCAGCTTGGTTGGGACAAATACCGGGGAGCTGTTTTTT. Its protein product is CASSLVGTNTGELFF.